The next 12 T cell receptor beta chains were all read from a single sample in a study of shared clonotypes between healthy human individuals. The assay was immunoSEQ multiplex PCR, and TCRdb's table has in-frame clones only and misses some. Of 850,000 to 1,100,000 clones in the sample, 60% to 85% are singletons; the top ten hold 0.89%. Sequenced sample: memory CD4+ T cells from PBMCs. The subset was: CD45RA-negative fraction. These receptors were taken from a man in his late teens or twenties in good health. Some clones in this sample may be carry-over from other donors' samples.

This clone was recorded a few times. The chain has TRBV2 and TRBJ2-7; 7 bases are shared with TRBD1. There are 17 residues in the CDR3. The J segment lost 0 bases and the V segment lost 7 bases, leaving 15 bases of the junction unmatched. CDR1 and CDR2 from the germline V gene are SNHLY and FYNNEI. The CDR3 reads CASKTRERDRGSYEQYF. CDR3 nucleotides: TGTGCCAGCAAGACAAGAGAAAGGGACAGAGGCTCCTACGAGCAGTACTTC.

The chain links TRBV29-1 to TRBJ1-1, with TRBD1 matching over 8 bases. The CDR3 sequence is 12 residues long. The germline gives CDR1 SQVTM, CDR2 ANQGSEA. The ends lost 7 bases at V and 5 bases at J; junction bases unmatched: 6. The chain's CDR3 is CSAGQGITEAFF. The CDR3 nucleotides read TGCAGCGCCGGACAGGGTATAACTGAAGCTTTCTTT.

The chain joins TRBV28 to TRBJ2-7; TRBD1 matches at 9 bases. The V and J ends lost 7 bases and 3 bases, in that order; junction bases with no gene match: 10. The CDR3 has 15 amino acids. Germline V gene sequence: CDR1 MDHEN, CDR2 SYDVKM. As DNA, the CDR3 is TGTGCCAGCACCTTAGGGCCGGGACAGGGCTACGAGCAGTACTTC. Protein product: CASTLGPGQGYEQYF.

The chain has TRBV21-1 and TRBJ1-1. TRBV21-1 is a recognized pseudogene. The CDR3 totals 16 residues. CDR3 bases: TGTGCCAGCAGCAAAGAAATCGCCCCCGGCGGTCCTGAAGCTTTCTTT. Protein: CASSKEIAPGGPEAFF.

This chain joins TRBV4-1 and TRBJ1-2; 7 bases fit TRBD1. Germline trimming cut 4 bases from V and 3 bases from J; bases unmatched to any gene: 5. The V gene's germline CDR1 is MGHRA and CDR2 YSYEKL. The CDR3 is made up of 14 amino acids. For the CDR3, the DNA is TGCGCCAGCAGCCCTAGGGACAGAGACTATGGCTACACCTTC. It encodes CASSPRDRDYGYTF.

CDR3 sequence reads: CASSLIRTGPTEAFF. The CDR3 DNA follows: TGTGCCAGCAGCCTCATTCGGACAGGCCCGACTGAAGCTTTCTTT. V is TRBV28 and J is TRBJ1-1, with 7 bases identical to TRBD1. The CDR3 spans 15 residues. V shed 6 bases and J 5 bases; nucleotides not matched to a gene: 12. Germline V CDR1 and CDR2: MDHEN, SYDVKM.

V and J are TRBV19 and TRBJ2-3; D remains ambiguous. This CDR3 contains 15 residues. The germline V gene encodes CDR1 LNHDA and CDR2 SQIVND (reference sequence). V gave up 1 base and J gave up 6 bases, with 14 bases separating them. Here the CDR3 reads CASSIGLALIDTQYF. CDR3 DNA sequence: TGTGCCAGTAGTATAGGGTTGGCCCTTATTGATACGCAGTATTTT.

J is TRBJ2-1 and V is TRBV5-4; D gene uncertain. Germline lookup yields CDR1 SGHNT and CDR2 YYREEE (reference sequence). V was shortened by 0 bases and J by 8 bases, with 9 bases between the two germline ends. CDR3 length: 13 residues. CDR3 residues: CASSLGSADEQFF. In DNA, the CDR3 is TGTGCCAGCAGCTTGGGCTCCGCCGATGAGCAGTTCTTC.

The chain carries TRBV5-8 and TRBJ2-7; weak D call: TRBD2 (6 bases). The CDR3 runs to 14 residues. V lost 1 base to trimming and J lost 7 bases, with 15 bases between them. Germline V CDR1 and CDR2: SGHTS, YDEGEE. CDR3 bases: TGTGCCAGCAGCTTGAAGACGGGAGCTTGGGAGCAGTACTTC. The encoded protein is CASSLKTGAWEQYF.

The CDR3 DNA reads as TGTGCCTGGCGGGACGGCTTTAATGAAAAACTGTTTTTT. Residues: CAWRDGFNEKLFF. This chain links TRBV30 with TRBJ1-4; perhaps TRBD1 as D (5 bases). V dropped 5 bases and J dropped 4 bases, with 11 bases sitting between them. The germline gives CDR1 GTSNPN, CDR2 SVGIG (reference sequence). The CDR3 length is 13 residues.

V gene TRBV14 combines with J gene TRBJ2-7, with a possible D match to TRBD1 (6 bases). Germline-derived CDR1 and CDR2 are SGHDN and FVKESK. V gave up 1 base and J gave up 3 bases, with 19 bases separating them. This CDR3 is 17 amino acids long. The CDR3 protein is CASSQGPEDRAIYEQYF. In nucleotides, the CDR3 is TGTGCCAGCAGCCAAGGTCCGGAGGACAGAGCCATCTACGAGCAGTACTTC. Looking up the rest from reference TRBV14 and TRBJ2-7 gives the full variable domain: EAGVTQFPSHSVIEKGQTVTLRCDPISGHDNLYWYRRVMGKEIKFLLHFVKESKQDESGMPNNRFLAERTGGTYSTLKVQPAELEDSGVYFCASSQGPEDRAIYEQYFGPGTRLTVT.

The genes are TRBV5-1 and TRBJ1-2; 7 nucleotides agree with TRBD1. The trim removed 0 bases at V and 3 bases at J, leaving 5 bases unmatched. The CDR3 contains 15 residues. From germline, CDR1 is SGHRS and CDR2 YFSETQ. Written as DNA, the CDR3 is TGCGCCAGCAGCTTGGCCCGGGACAGCCACTATGGCTACACCTTC. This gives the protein CASSLARDSHYGYTF.